This TCR beta chain derives from a study of shared clonotypes between healthy human individuals. Overall study findings and caveats: Few donors limited the genetic and exposure-history diversity represented. When naive CD4 clonotypes were compared across a few donors, 4% to 6.5% were shared.

The table came from immunoSEQ multiplex PCR; TCRdb's copy has only in-frame clones and leaves some out. Of fewer than 2.5 million clones detected, approximately 93% appear once; the ten largest clones hold roughly 0.39%. Concerning this clone: What it recognizes is unknown.

The CDR3 sequence is 16 residues long. Germline CDR1 reads SGHRS; CDR2 reads YFSETQ. Trimming pared 0 bases from V and 1 base from J, leaving 13 bases between. The V and J genes are TRBV5-1 and TRBJ1-1, with D uncertain. The sequencing input was naive CD4+ T cells from PBMCs. Documented subset: CD45RA+ positively selected. The clonotype comes from a man aged 18-30 years in good health. Some clones in this sample may be carry-over from other donors' samples. The CDR3 spells CASSLGEVGRNTEAFF. CDR3 nucleotide sequence: TGCGCCAGCAGCTTGGGAGAGGTCGGGAGGAACACTGAAGCTTTCTTT.